Below, 5 T cell receptor beta chains from the same sample are listed, as sequenced in a study of T cell responses to AZD1222 COVID-19 vaccine. Sequenced by immunoSEQ multiplex PCR; TCRdb stores in-frame clones only, minus some. The data hold 40,000 or so clones, with approximately 80% observed a single time. The sample consisted of peripheral blood, taken 28 days after the second AZD1222 dose. The receptors were sampled from an adult who received the AZD1222 COVID-19 vaccine.

This chain joins TRBV19 and TRBJ1-3; D perhaps matches TRBD1 (6 bases). CDR1 and CDR2 from the germline V gene are LNHDA and SQIVND (reference sequence). Trimming removed 8 bases at V and 2 bases at J, with 13 bases between. The length of the CDR3 is 14 residues. The CDR3 loop reads CASGQGFPGNTIYF. CDR3 coding DNA: TGTGCCAGTGGGCAGGGGTTCCCTGGAAACACCATATATTTT.

The genes are TRBV7-2 and TRBJ2-4; maybe TRBD2 (5 bases). The CDR3 runs to 14 residues. Trimming left V 2 bases short and J 6 bases short, with 11 bases between. Germline CDR1 SGHTA, CDR2 FQGNSA. The CDR3 protein is CASSLRTLGNIQYF. CDR3 nucleotide sequence: TGTGCCAGCAGCTTACGGACTTTGGGAAACATTCAGTACTTC.

The V and J genes are TRBV29-1 and TRBJ2-3; D unclear. Deletions cut 2 bases from V and 6 bases from J, with 9 bases between. This CDR3 spans 12 amino acids. The germline V gene has CDR1 SQVTM and CDR2 ANQGSEA. CDR3 bases: TGCAGCGTTGAAATGTATGTGGATACGCAGTATTTT. Protein: CSVEMYVDTQYF.

CDR3 coding DNA: TGTGCCAGCAGCTTAGGAGGGGGTGCGGACTCTGGGGCCAACGTCCTGACTTTC. It translates to CASSLGGGADSGANVLTF. The chain joins TRBV7-9 to TRBJ2-6; tentatively, D is TRBD1 (6 bases). The CDR3 totals 18 residues. Trimming cost V 1 base and J 0 bases, with 13 bases left between them. CDR1 and CDR2 (germline): SEHNR, FQNEAQ (reference sequence).

CDR3 sequence reads: CASSSIFGGTGPQYGYTF. The CDR3 DNA reads as TGTGCCAGCAGTTCAATATTCGGGGGAACAGGACCTCAGTATGGCTACACCTTC. The chain uses TRBV28 and TRBJ1-2, with D perhaps TRBD1 (5 bases). Per the germline V gene, CDR1 is MDHEN and CDR2 is SYDVKM. The CDR3 covers 18 residues. Trimming took off 4 bases at V and 5 bases at J, with 26 bases between the two ends.